Listed here are 21 T cell receptor beta chains from one sample, sequenced in a study of neurological immune-mediated disorders. TCRdb redid the calling of the 5' RACE reads with MiXCR, one entry per CDR3 protein. Among about 76,000 distinct CDR3 sequences, about a sixth were seen once, and the ten largest hold 15%. What was sequenced was PBMCs. Every receptor here comes from a woman aged 40-49 years in good health.

This clonotype appeared many times. The V gene is TRBV7-2, the J gene TRBJ2-1; 7 bases align to TRBD1. CDR1 SGHTA and CDR2 FQGNSA come from the germline V gene. J was trimmed by 0 bases and V by 5 bases; bases with no gene match: 7. This CDR3 is 16 amino acids long. The CDR3 DNA reads as TGTGCCAGCAGCCGCAGGGGGTTGGGCTCCTACAATGAGCAGTTCTTC. This encodes CASSRRGLGSYNEQFF.

This clonotype was counted between two and nine times. A much larger clone lies one base from this, so it may be a read error. The chain employs TRBV3-1 and TRBJ2-5; D is unresolved. Germline CDR1 LGHDT, CDR2 YNNKEL (reference sequence). There are 14 residues in the CDR3. CDR3 nucleotide sequence: TGTGCCAACAGCCCTCTAGGGCCCCAAGAGACCCAGTACTTC. It codes for CANSPLGPQETQYF.

This clonotype appeared many times. V and J are TRBV11-2 and TRBJ2-2, with 9 bases lining up with TRBD2. The CDR3 totals 17 residues. J gave up 3 bases and V 1 base, and 6 bases lay outside the gene matches. Germline assignment: CDR1 SGHAT and CDR2 FQNNGV. CDR3 region: CASSLGRGGRYTGELFF. The DNA for the CDR3 is TGTGCCAGCAGCTTAGGGCGGGGGGGCCGGTACACCGGGGAGCTGTTTTTT.

This chain uses TRBV20-1 with TRBJ1-2, with 7 positions matching TRBD1. After removal of 6 bases from V and 1 base from J, the junction contained 5 bases not matched to a gene. This CDR3 contains 13 residues. Germline-derived CDR1 and CDR2 are DFQATT and SNEGSKA (reference sequence). The CDR3 coding sequence is TGCAGTGCGCCGACAGGGCGTAACTATGGCTACACCTTC. As protein: CSAPTGRNYGYTF.

V and J are TRBV30 and TRBJ2-3; tentatively, D is TRBD2 (6 bases). Trimming pared 4 bases from V and 0 bases from J, leaving 11 bases between. The CDR3 has 14 residues. Germline V gene data show CDR1 as GTSNPN and CDR2 as SVGIG (reference sequence). The CDR3 sequence is CAWTGGLSTDTQYF. In nucleotides, the CDR3 is TGTGCCTGGACTGGGGGACTTAGCACAGATACGCAGTATTTT.

The table lists this clonotype with many counts. This chain connects TRBV12-3 or TRBV12-4 to TRBJ1-4, with no clear D. The CDR3 is made up of 15 amino acids. V was shortened by 6 bases and J by 0 bases, with 11 bases between the two germline ends. The CDR3 coding sequence is TGTGCCAGCAGCCCCTCCGGGGCAACTAATGAAAAACTGTTTTTT. As protein: CASSPSGATNEKLFF.

This clonotype was recorded at least ten times. The rearrangement uses TRBV5-1 and TRBJ2-5; 11 nucleotides line up with TRBD1. From germline, CDR1 is SGHRS and CDR2 YFSETQ. The CDR3 loop spans 16 amino acids. With 4 bases clipped from V and 2 bases from J, the junction kept 7 bases outside the gene matches. The CDR3 protein is CASSAGQGARQETQYF. The CDR3 DNA follows: TGCGCCAGCAGCGCCGGACAGGGGGCGCGACAAGAGACCCAGTACTTC.

The V and J genes are TRBV9 and TRBJ2-5, with no clear D. V was trimmed by 4 bases and J by 11 bases, leaving 27 bases between them. The germline CDR1 and CDR2 sequences are SGDLS and YYNGEE. The CDR3 covers 16 residues. The CDR3 region is CASSPTVGAGADTQYF. The CDR3 coding sequence is TGTGCCAGCAGCCCTACAGTGGGCGCAGGTGCAGATACGCAGTACTTC. The variable domain in full, completed from reference TRBV9 and TRBJ2-5, reads DSGVTQTPKHLITATGQRVTLRCSPRSGDLSVYWYQQSLDQGLQFLIQYYNGEERAKGNILERFSAQQFPDLHSELNLSSLELGDSALYFCASSPTVGAGADTQYFGPGTRLLVL.

The table lists this clonotype with a few counts. The chain couples TRBV5-1 to TRBJ2-3; 7 bases agree with TRBD1. Germline lookup yields CDR1 SGHRS and CDR2 YFSETQ. The CDR3 runs to 17 residues. The V and J ends lost 0 bases and 0 bases, in that order; junction bases with no gene match: 7. CDR3 sequence (DNA): TGCGCCAGCAGCTTGGTTATGACAGGGTTGAGCACAGATACGCAGTATTTT. Amino acid sequence: CASSLVMTGLSTDTQYF. Using reference TRBV5-1 and TRBJ2-3 for the parts outside the CDR3, the full variable domain is KAGVTQTPRYLIKTRGQQVTLSCSPISGHRSVSWYQQTPGQGLQFLFEYFSETQRNKGNFPGRFSGRQFSNSRSEMNVSTLELGDSALYLCASSLVMTGLSTDTQYFGPGTRLTVL.

This clonotype was found many times. This rearrangement joins TRBV2 to TRBJ2-7, with D possibly matching TRBD2 (5 bases). Per the germline V gene, CDR1 is SNHLY and CDR2 is FYNNEI. The CDR3 sequence is 11 residues long. Trimming left V 5 bases short and J 4 bases short, with 6 bases between. CDR3 protein: CASSRTYEQYF. As DNA, the CDR3 is TGTGCCAGCAGTAGGACTTACGAGCAGTACTTC.

By share, this clonotype ranks as medium-sized. This rearrangement joins TRBV6-2 or TRBV6-3 to TRBJ2-1, with D unclear. The CDR3 totals 14 residues. Germline lookup yields CDR1 MNHEY and CDR2 SVGEGT. Trimming left V 5 bases short and J 10 bases short, with 18 bases between. The CDR3 nucleotides read TGTGCCAGCAGTCCCCCAAATGAATTCGGAGAGCAGTTCTTC. This translates into CASSPPNEFGEQFF.

The CDR3 region is CASSHWGIPEAFF. CDR3 DNA: TGTGCCAGCAGCCACTGGGGGATTCCTGAAGCTTTCTTT. The chain is built from TRBV9 and TRBJ1-1, with D maybe TRBD1 (5 bases). The CDR3 sequence is 13 residues long. Germline CDR1 is SGDLS and CDR2 is YYNGEE. The germline V and J ends were trimmed by 4 bases and 6 bases, with 13 bases remaining between them.

This clonotype has at least ten counts. The chain's CDR3 is CASSLGTGQGPQHF. The CDR3 DNA reads as TGCGCCAGCAGCTTGGGGACAGGTCAAGGGCCCCAGCATTTT. The V gene is TRBV5-1, the J gene TRBJ1-5; 7 nucleotides line up with TRBD1. The CDR3 totals 14 residues. The V and J ends lost 0 bases and 9 bases, in that order; junction bases with no gene match: 6. The germline V gene has CDR1 SGHRS and CDR2 YFSETQ.

This clonotype appeared many times. The rearrangement uses TRBV12-3 or TRBV12-4 and TRBJ2-5; D uncertain. This CDR3 is 13 amino acids long. Trimming removed 4 bases at V and 10 bases at J, with 16 bases between. CDR3 nucleotide sequence: TGTGCCAGCAGTTCAGTGACGGCTGGAGACCAGTACTTC. It codes for CASSSVTAGDQYF.

This clonotype was recorded many times. V usage is TRBV7-2 and J usage is TRBJ1-2; D uncertain. V was pared by 0 bases and J by 4 bases, with 21 bases between. Germline assignment: CDR1 SGHTA and CDR2 FQGNSA. The CDR3 contains 18 residues. The CDR3 spells CASSLALNLDQYSYGYTF. Written as DNA, the CDR3 is TGTGCCAGCAGCTTAGCGTTGAATTTGGATCAGTATAGCTATGGCTACACCTTC.

This clonotype came up a few times. This sequence joins TRBV5-5 and TRBJ2-3; D might be TRBD1 (6 bases). CDR1 is SGHKS and CDR2 is YYEKEE in the germline V gene (reference sequence). The CDR3 consists of 16 residues. Deletions cut 2 bases from V and 0 bases from J, with 13 bases between. The chain's CDR3 is CASSFITGPSTDTQYF. For the CDR3, the DNA is TGTGCCAGCAGCTTTATCACAGGGCCTAGCACAGATACGCAGTATTTT.

This clonotype occurred many times. The chain employs TRBV5-1 and TRBJ1-6; possible D gene TRBD1, 5 bases. V was pared by 0 bases and J by 8 bases, with 12 bases between. This CDR3 has 15 residues. Germline values: CDR1 SGHRS, CDR2 YFSETQ. CDR3 sequence: CASSLDGASDSPLHF. DNA of the CDR3: TGCGCCAGCAGCTTGGACGGGGCATCTGATTCACCCCTCCACTTT.

This clonotype showed up many times. The J gene is TRBJ2-3, the V gene TRBV15; D perhaps matches TRBD1 (6 bases). The V gene's germline CDR1 is LNHNV and CDR2 YYDKDF (reference sequence). This CDR3 contains 13 residues. V lost 0 bases, J lost 6 bases, and 7 bases lay in between. In DNA, the CDR3 is TGTGCCACCAGCAGAGATCAGGGGGATACGCAGTATTTT. Translation: CATSRDQGDTQYF.

The sample holds many counts of this clonotype. This sequence joins TRBV5-1 and TRBJ2-5, with TRBD2 matching 7 bases. Germline V gives CDR1 SGHRS, CDR2 YFSETQ. CDR3 length: 14 amino acids. Trimming took 4 bases from V and 3 from J; bases not matched to a gene: 6. CDR3 DNA sequence: TGCGCCAGCAGCCCGAGACTAGCCGAAGAGACCCAGTACTTC. It is translated as CASSPRLAEETQYF.

This clonotype was seen repeatedly, ten times or more. The chain has TRBV6-2 or TRBV6-3 and TRBJ1-2; D might be TRBD1 (6 bases). Looked up from germline, CDR1 is MNHEY and CDR2 is SVGEGT. The CDR3 contains 13 residues. Deletions cut 6 bases from V and 2 bases from J, with 10 bases between. CDR3 nucleotides: TGTGCCAGCAGGATTCAGGGGAACTATGGCTACACCTTC. Amino acids: CASRIQGNYGYTF.

A remark on this clonotype: This sequence may be a read error, since a much larger clone differs from it by one base. The rearrangement uses TRBV7-2 and TRBJ2-6; the D gene is possibly TRBD2 (6 bases). Germline CDR1 reads SGHTA; CDR2 reads FQGNSA. This CDR3 has 14 residues. CDR3 protein: CASSPPRGASVLTF. CDR3 sequence (DNA): TGTGCCAGCAGCCCCCCCCGCGGGGCCAGCGTCCTGACTTTC. The whole variable domain, remainder taken from reference TRBV7-2 and TRBJ2-6, is GAGVSQSPSNKVTEKGKDVELRCDPISGHTALYWYRQSLGQGLEFLIYFQGNSAPDKSGLPSDRFSAERTGGSVSTLTIQRTQQEDSAVYLCASSPPRGASVLTFGAGSRLTVL.